The present entry profiles one T cell receptor beta chain with its context. An end of the junction differs from the germline gene, which may be a read error. This record belongs to a study of identical twins. The CDR3 extends over 15 amino acids. Per germline, CDR1 SGHTA and CDR2 FQGNSA. One entry per CDR3 protein, called by TCRdb with MiXCR from the 5' RACE reads. The data show approximately 500,000 distinct CDR3 sequences, 13% to 15% seen once. The sample also formed part of further work on yellow fever vaccine responses in identical twins.

This sequence joins TRBV7-2 and TRBJ2-1, with 9 bases lining up with TRBD2. The sequencing sample was made of CD4+ T cells sorted from blood. This sequence was found in a young woman in good health. The DNA of the CDR3 is TGTGCCAGCGGCTTAGCGGCGGGGGGGTACAATGAGCAGTTCTTC. Protein sequence: CASGLAAGGYNEQFF.